The present entry profiles one TCR beta chain with its context. Its antigen is undetermined. Scientists made TCR beta cDNA using 5'RACE template switching with UMIs. TCRdb reprocessed the 5' RACE reads, with one entry per CDR3 protein and no DNA. The listing records 500,000 to 700,000 distinct CDR3 sequences. The record originates from a study of T cells expressing NK-cell markers. Study-wide results and caveats: In a handful of donors, dominant clonotypes made up 28.3-60.1% of CD3+CD56-NKG2C+ cells. The contribution of dominant NKG2C+ clonotypes to CD8+ T cells in roughly 6 donors was roughly 1.0-7.0%.

The CDR3 is made up of 14 amino acids. CDR1 WNHNN and CDR2 SYGVQD come from the germline V gene (reference sequence). This receptor was obtained from a man between 18 and 35 years old in good health. Specimen: blood T cells: a sorted CD56 or NKG2C T cell subset, CD4+ or CD8+ T cells, or bulk PBMC T cells (not recorded which). The J gene is TRBJ2-1, the V gene TRBV10-1; TCRdb selects TRBD1, and the lack of DNA leaves this call unchecked. The CDR3 sequence is CASSDRNRDDEQFF.